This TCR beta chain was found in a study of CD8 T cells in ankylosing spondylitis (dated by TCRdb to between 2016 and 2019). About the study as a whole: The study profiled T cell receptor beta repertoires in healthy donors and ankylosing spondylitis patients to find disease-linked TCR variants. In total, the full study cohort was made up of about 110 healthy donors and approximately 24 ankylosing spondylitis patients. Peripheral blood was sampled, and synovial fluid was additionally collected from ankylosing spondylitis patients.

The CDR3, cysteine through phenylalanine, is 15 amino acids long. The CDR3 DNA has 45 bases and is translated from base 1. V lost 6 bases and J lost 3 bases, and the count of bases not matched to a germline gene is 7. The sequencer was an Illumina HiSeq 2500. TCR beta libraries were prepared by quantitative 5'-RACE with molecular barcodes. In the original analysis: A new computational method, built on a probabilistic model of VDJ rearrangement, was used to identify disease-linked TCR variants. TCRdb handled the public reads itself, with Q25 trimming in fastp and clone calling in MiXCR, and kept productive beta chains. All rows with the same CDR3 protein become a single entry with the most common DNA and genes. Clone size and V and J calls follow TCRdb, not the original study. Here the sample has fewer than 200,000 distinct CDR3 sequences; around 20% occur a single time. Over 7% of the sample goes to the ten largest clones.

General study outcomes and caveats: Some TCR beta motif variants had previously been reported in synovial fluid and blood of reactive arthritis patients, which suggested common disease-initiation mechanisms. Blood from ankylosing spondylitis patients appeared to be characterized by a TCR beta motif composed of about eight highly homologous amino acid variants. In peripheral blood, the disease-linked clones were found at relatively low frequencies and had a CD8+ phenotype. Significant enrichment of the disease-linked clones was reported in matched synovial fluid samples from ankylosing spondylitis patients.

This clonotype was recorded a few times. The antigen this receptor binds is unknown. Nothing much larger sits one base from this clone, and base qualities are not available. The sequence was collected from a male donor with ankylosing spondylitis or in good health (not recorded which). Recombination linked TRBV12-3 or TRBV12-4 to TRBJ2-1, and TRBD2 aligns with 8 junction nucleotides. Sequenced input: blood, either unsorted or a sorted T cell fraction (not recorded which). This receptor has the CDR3 CASRSGTSLYNEQFF. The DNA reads TGTGCCAGCAGGTCCGGGACTAGTCTCTACAATGAGCAGTTCTTC.